A selection of T cell receptor beta chains follows, all from one sample in a study of cytomegalovirus exposure and HLA in healthy donors. Sequencing used immunoSEQ multiplex PCR; TCRdb keeps in-frame clones, though not all of them. Of 150,000 to 200,000 clones listed, around 80% are singletons. The sequencing sample was made of PBMCs. The origin of the receptors is a woman younger than 35 in good health and CMV-seronegative. Both conserved end residues are part of each CDR3. The order of the fields is CDR3 length, V gene, J gene, D gene, clone size, CDR3 protein, CDR3 DNA. The D gene is left open where the match is weak. Size values are once, few and many counts, or a class for expanded clones, and some rows have none.

CDR3 length: 16; V gene: TRBV5-5; J gene: TRBJ1-4; D gene: NA; clone size: NA; CDR3 protein: CASRRQPIGTNEKLFF; CDR3 DNA: TGTGCCAGCCGTAGACAGCCCATTGGGACTAATGAAAAACTGTTTTTT
CDR3 length: 17; V gene: TRBV11-2; J gene: TRBJ1-1; D gene: TRBD1; clone size: NA; CDR3 protein: CASSLWGTDRGDTEAFF; CDR3 DNA: TGTGCCAGCAGCTTATGGGGTACCGACAGGGGGGACACTGAAGCTTTCTTT
CDR3 length: 14; V gene: TRBV6-4; J gene: TRBJ2-2; D gene: NA; clone size: NA; CDR3 protein: CAGSEVGGTGELFF; CDR3 DNA: TGTGCCGGCAGTGAAGTCGGAGGCACCGGGGAGCTGTTTTTT
CDR3 length: 14; V gene: TRBV6-1; J gene: TRBJ1-1; D gene: TRBD1; clone size: once; CDR3 protein: CASSDRTGSTEAFF; CDR3 DNA: TGTGCCAGCAGTGACCGGACAGGGAGTACTGAAGCTTTCTTT
CDR3 length: 12; V gene: TRBV5-3; J gene: TRBJ2-7; D gene: NA; clone size: NA; CDR3 protein: CALQQNSYEQYF; CDR3 DNA: TGTGCCCTACAACAGAACTCCTACGAGCAGTACTTC
CDR3 length: 14; V gene: TRBV19; J gene: TRBJ1-2; D gene: NA; clone size: NA; CDR3 protein: CASQRDTANYGYTF; CDR3 DNA: TGTGCCAGTCAGCGGGACACCGCTAACTATGGCTACACCTTC
CDR3 length: 13; V gene: TRBV9; J gene: TRBJ1-6; D gene: TRBD1; clone size: NA; CDR3 protein: CASGQGGRSPLHF; CDR3 DNA: TGTGCCTCTGGACAGGGAGGTCGATCACCCCTCCACTTT
CDR3 length: 17; V gene: TRBV5-1; J gene: TRBJ1-1; D gene: NA; clone size: NA; CDR3 protein: CASSPGEQRAFGTEAFF; CDR3 DNA: TGCGCCAGCAGCCCCGGCGAACAGCGGGCGTTCGGGACTGAAGCTTTCTTT
CDR3 length: 15; V gene: TRBV5-4; J gene: TRBJ1-6; D gene: TRBD1; clone size: NA; CDR3 protein: CASSLTGGYNSPLHF; CDR3 DNA: TGTGCCAGCAGCTTGACAGGGGGCTATAATTCACCCCTCCACTTT
CDR3 length: 14; V gene: TRBV7-9; J gene: TRBJ2-1; D gene: TRBD1; clone size: NA; CDR3 protein: CASSRETGAVEQFF; CDR3 DNA: TGTGCCAGCAGCCGCGAAACAGGGGCTGTCGAGCAGTTCTTC
CDR3 length: 17; V gene: TRBV19; J gene: TRBJ2-1; D gene: TRBD1; clone size: NA; CDR3 protein: CASSIDGTGVFYNEQFF; CDR3 DNA: TGTGCCAGTAGTATAGATGGGACAGGGGTCTTCTACAATGAGCAGTTCTTC
CDR3 length: 13; V gene: TRBV28; J gene: TRBJ1-1; D gene: TRBD1; clone size: NA; CDR3 protein: CASSPQWRGPAFF; CDR3 DNA: TGTGCCAGCAGTCCCCAATGGAGGGGGCCTGCTTTCTTT
CDR3 length: 13; V gene: TRBV27; J gene: TRBJ1-1; D gene: NA; clone size: NA; CDR3 protein: CASSFLQNTEAFF; CDR3 DNA: TGTGCCAGCAGTTTCTTACAGAACACTGAAGCTTTCTTT
CDR3 length: 14; V gene: TRBV30; J gene: TRBJ2-1; D gene: NA; clone size: NA; CDR3 protein: CAWSPGAGYNEQFF; CDR3 DNA: TGTGCCTGGAGCCCCGGGGCGGGGTATAATGAGCAGTTCTTC
CDR3 length: 14; V gene: TRBV7-3; J gene: TRBJ1-1; D gene: NA; clone size: few; CDR3 protein: CASSLARGSGRAFF; CDR3 DNA: TGTGCCAGCAGCTTAGCGCGGGGCTCGGGGAGAGCTTTCTTT
CDR3 length: 15; V gene: TRBV2; J gene: TRBJ2-3; D gene: NA; clone size: few; CDR3 protein: CASSRRDILTDTQYF; CDR3 DNA: TGTGCCAGCAGTCGCCGAGACATCCTCACAGATACGCAGTATTTT
CDR3 length: 17; V gene: TRBV5-4; J gene: TRBJ1-2; D gene: TRBD1; clone size: NA; CDR3 protein: CASSLAGQERGPYGYTF; CDR3 DNA: TGTGCCAGCAGCTTAGCGGGACAGGAAAGGGGGCCCTATGGCTACACCTTC
CDR3 length: 11; V gene: TRBV29-1; J gene: TRBJ1-2; D gene: NA; clone size: NA; CDR3 protein: CSVATNYGYTF; CDR3 DNA: TGCAGCGTTGCCACTAACTATGGCTACACCTTC
CDR3 length: 13; V gene: TRBV11-3; J gene: TRBJ1-2; D gene: NA; clone size: NA; CDR3 protein: CASSLDVTRGYTF; CDR3 DNA: TGTGCCAGCAGCTTAGATGTGACTCGCGGCTACACCTTC
CDR3 length: 15; V gene: TRBV7-3; J gene: TRBJ2-3; D gene: TRBD2; clone size: NA; CDR3 protein: CASSLGGGAGDTQYF; CDR3 DNA: TGTGCCAGCAGCTTAGGCGGGGGGGCGGGAGATACGCAGTATTTT
CDR3 length: 16; V gene: TRBV2; J gene: TRBJ1-6; D gene: TRBD1; clone size: NA; CDR3 protein: CASSGQVAGSYSPLHF; CDR3 DNA: TGTGCCAGCAGCGGACAGGTCGCCGGGTCGTATTCACCCCTCCACTTT